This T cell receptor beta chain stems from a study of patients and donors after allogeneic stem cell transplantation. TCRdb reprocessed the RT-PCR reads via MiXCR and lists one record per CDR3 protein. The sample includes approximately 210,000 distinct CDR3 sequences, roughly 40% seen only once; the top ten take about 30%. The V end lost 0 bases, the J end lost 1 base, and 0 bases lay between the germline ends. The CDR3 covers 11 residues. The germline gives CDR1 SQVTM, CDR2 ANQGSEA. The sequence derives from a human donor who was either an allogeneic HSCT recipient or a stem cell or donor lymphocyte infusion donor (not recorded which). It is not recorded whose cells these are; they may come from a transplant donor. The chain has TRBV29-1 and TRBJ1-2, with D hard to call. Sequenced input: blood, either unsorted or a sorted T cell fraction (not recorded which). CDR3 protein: CSVEDNYGYTF. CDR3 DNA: TGCAGCGTTGAAGATAACTATGGCTACACCTTC.